These 9 T cell receptor beta chains share one sample of origin, sequenced in a study of blood T cells in healthy people across ages. Then a second PCR, running about 6 to 11 cycles, was carried out with a sample-barcoded 5' primer and a J-beta primer mix. TCRdb analysed the 5' RACE reads with MiXCR anew, one entry per CDR3 protein. The table has 600,000 to 800,000 distinct CDR3 sequences, around 20% seen once; the top ten hold roughly 3.6%. Specimen: blood. The receptor source for this set is a man between 65 and 85 years old in good health.

This clonotype was observed a handful of times. This chain uses TRBV28 with TRBJ2-5; 12 bases map to TRBD1. The germline V gene encodes CDR1 MDHEN and CDR2 SYDVKM. V lost 5 bases, J lost 6 bases, and 10 bases stayed unmatched. This CDR3 has 16 residues. The CDR3 region is CASSPIGTGGAKTQYF. In nucleotides, the CDR3 is TGTGCCAGCAGTCCCATTGGGACAGGGGGCGCAAAGACCCAGTACTTC.

This clonotype was seen a few times. The genes are TRBV29-1 and TRBJ1-1; D remains ambiguous. The CDR3 extends over 17 amino acids. The V gene lost 0 bases and the J gene lost 1 base, with 18 bases spanning the gap. The germline V gene has CDR1 SQVTM and CDR2 ANQGSEA. CDR3 DNA sequence: TGCAGCGTTGAAGATCGACACCTCTCGCCGGAGAACACTGAAGCTTTCTTT. Its protein is CSVEDRHLSPENTEAFF.

This chain joins TRBV28 and TRBJ1-2; tentatively, D is TRBD1 (5 bases). Between the trimmed V and J ends, which lost 6 bases and 4 bases, there was a span of 12 bases. The V gene's germline CDR1 is MDHEN and CDR2 SYDVKM. The CDR3 consists of 13 residues. The CDR3 reads CASRVEGAYGYTF. Here the CDR3 DNA reads TGTGCCAGCAGGGTTGAAGGGGCCTATGGCTACACCTTC.

This clonotype occurred a few times. V usage is TRBV21-1 and J usage is TRBJ2-1; TRBD2 is the table's D call and was not checked against the DNA. TRBV21-1 is described as a pseudogene. The CDR3 is made up of 18 amino acids. CDR3 bases: TGTGCCAGCAGCAAAGGAAACCTAGTGAAGAAGTCCTACAATGAGCAGTTCTTC. As protein: CASSKGNLVKKSYNEQFF.

This chain joins TRBV7-9 and TRBJ2-1; 13 bases line up with TRBD2. The CDR3 length is 16 residues. CDR1 and CDR2 (germline): SEHNR, FQNEAQ (reference sequence). The V gene end was trimmed by 7 bases and the J gene end by 4 bases; junction bases not matched to a gene: 7. This CDR3 is CASKPGTSGIYNEQFF. The CDR3 DNA follows: TGTGCCAGCAAGCCCGGGACTAGCGGGATTTACAATGAGCAGTTCTTC.

This chain connects TRBV29-1 to TRBJ2-3, with 7 bases that match TRBD2. V gave up 3 bases and J gave up 3 bases; unmatched junction bases: 12. The CDR3 is 16 residues long. Germline V gives CDR1 SQVTM, CDR2 ANQGSEA. DNA for the CDR3: TGCAGCGTTGAGACCTTCGAGGCGGGAGAAACAGATACGCAGTATTTT. Amino acids: CSVETFEAGETDTQYF.

The V gene is TRBV19, the J gene TRBJ2-3; TRBD1 matches at 10 bases. Germline values: CDR1 LNHDA, CDR2 SQIVND (reference sequence). The V gene end was trimmed by 4 bases and the J gene end by 2 bases; junction bases not matched to a gene: 6. There are 16 residues in the CDR3. The CDR3, as DNA: TGTGCCAGTAGTAGCCGGGACAGGGGATACACAGATACGCAGTATTTT. Translating it yields CASSSRDRGYTDTQYF.

About this clonotype itself: A much bigger clone sits one base away, suggesting this may be a read error. This chain joins TRBV7-9 and TRBJ2-7; 10 bases agree with TRBD2. Matching the DNA end better, TRBJ2-1 makes the J call doubtful. The CDR3 runs 14 residues. Germline lookup yields CDR1 SEHNR and CDR2 FQNEAQ (reference sequence). The CDR3 nucleotides are TGTGCCAGCAGCTTCCCTAGCGGGAGTGGTGGGCAGTTCTTC. It codes for CASSFPSGSGGQFF.

The chain links TRBV20-1 to TRBJ2-5; tentatively, D is TRBD2 (6 bases). The J call may not be correct, given that the DNA end is closer to TRBJ2-1. This CDR3 has 11 amino acids. CDR1 is DFQATT and CDR2 is SNEGSKA in the germline V gene (reference sequence). The CDR3 region is CSASGGLEQFF. The CDR3 DNA is TGCAGTGCTAGTGGGGGACTTGAGCAGTTCTTC.